Below, 8 T cell receptor beta chains from the same sample are listed, as sequenced in a study of T cell responses to AZD1222 COVID-19 vaccine. Method: immunoSEQ multiplex PCR; TCRdb's copy keeps in-frame clones and lacks some. The sample consists of about 120,000 clones, roughly nine tenths of them appearing once. Sequenced here: peripheral blood, sampled on day 0 of AZD1222 vaccination. Every receptor here comes from an adult in good health.

This clone was seen a handful of times. This chain uses TRBV4-1 with TRBJ2-2; 7 positions agree with TRBD2. The germline V gene has CDR1 MGHRA and CDR2 YSYEKL. There are 14 residues in the CDR3. J was trimmed by 4 bases and V by 3 bases; bases with no gene match: 2. The CDR3 sequence: CASSHSSGTGELFF. The CDR3, as DNA: TGCGCCAGCAGCCACTCTAGCGGCACCGGGGAGCTGTTTTTT.

The rearrangement joins TRBV30 to TRBJ2-1, with a weak D call TRBD1 (6 bases). The germline V and J ends were trimmed by 4 bases and 2 bases, with 18 bases remaining between them. Per germline, CDR1 GTSNPN and CDR2 SVGIG (reference sequence). This CDR3 has 16 residues. Here the CDR3 reads CAWTGDKGIAYNEQFF. DNA of the CDR3: TGTGCCTGGACTGGGGACAAGGGCATAGCCTACAATGAGCAGTTCTTC.

The sample holds one count of this clone. V usage is TRBV14 and J usage is TRBJ2-2; 8 bases align to TRBD2. The CDR3 is 17 amino acids. Germline values: CDR1 SGHDN, CDR2 FVKESK. V trimming: 0 bases; J trimming: 5 bases; junction bases outside the gene matches: 8. The CDR3: CASSQELSGMGTGELFF. The CDR3 DNA sequence: TGTGCCAGCAGCCAAGAACTTAGCGGGATGGGTACCGGGGAGCTGTTTTTT.

The V and J genes are TRBV5-1 and TRBJ2-1; D unclear. The CDR3 covers 13 residues. The germline CDR1 and CDR2 sequences are SGHRS and YFSETQ. Trimming removed 0 bases from V and 7 bases from J, with 8 bases in between. This CDR3 reads CASSLEQVNEQFF. The CDR3 DNA reads as TGCGCCAGCAGCTTGGAGCAGGTTAATGAGCAGTTCTTC.

Turning to this clone: The junction shows a germline mismatch at one end, possibly a read error. This chain links TRBV7-7 with TRBJ2-1; TRBD2 is a possible D gene (6 bases). In germline, CDR1 is SSHAT, CDR2 FNYEAQ (reference sequence). CDR3 size: 13 residues. CDR3: CASSPIADNEQFF. The CDR3 DNA is TGTGCTAGCAGCCCGATAGCGGACAATGAGCAGTTCTTC.

V and J are TRBV7-9 and TRBJ2-5, with 12 positions matching TRBD2. The junction had 6 bases not matched to a gene; V was cut back by 5 bases and J by 5 bases. CDR3 length: 15 residues. The germline V gene encodes CDR1 SEHNR and CDR2 FQNEAQ (reference sequence). CDR3 DNA sequence: TGTGCCAGCAGCCTGAGACTAGCGGGAGCCGAGACCCAGTACTTC. Its protein product is CASSLRLAGAETQYF.

The chain links TRBV20-1 to TRBJ2-1; 11 bases agree with TRBD2. The CDR3 has 13 residues. Unmatched junction bases numbered 7, after V lost 3 bases and J lost 12 bases. Germline V gene data show CDR1 as DFQATT and CDR2 as SNEGSKA (reference sequence). The CDR3 is CSASVAGGLRQFF. The CDR3 DNA reads TGCAGTGCTAGTGTAGCGGGAGGGCTCCGGCAGTTCTTC.

J is TRBJ1-5 and V is TRBV28; 7 nucleotides line up with TRBD1. The CDR3 spans 14 residues. After removal of 5 bases from V and 3 bases from J, the junction contained 4 bases not matched to a gene. Germline values: CDR1 MDHEN, CDR2 SYDVKM. As DNA, the CDR3 is TGTGCCAGCAGTCCGGGACAGAACAATCAGCCCCAGCATTTT. Protein: CASSPGQNNQPQHF. The full variable domain, in which reference TRBV28 and TRBJ1-5 provide the parts outside the CDR3, is DVKVTQSSRYLVKRTGEKVFLECVQDMDHENMFWYRQDPGLGLRLIYFSYDVKMKEKGDIPEGYSVSREKKERFSLILESASTNQTSMYLCASSPGQNNQPQHFGDGTRLSIL.